The sequence of this TCR beta chain was determined in a study of PD-L1 blockade in urothelial cancer (dated by TCRdb to the late 2010s). Notes on the research overall: Therapy was started in 2014 for all patients, and atezolizumab 1,200 mg was administered intravenously every 3 weeks. About nine tenths of the roughly 29 patients were identified as males with urothelial cancer of bladder origin, and a prior smoking history was reported by 18 of 29 patients. An ECOG performance status of 0 or 1 was recorded for the patients, and 0 to 3 prior chemotherapy regimens had been received by the patients. Blood samples were analyzed 3 weeks after the start of treatment (second dose) and 6 weeks after the start of treatment. Blood samples gave a median of around 130,000 T cells and approximately 80,000 unique TCRs, with a median clonality of approximately 0.08. The study was an exploratory multi-omic analysis of somatic, immune and clinical correlates of response to PD-L1 blockade with atezolizumab in urothelial cancer. TCR sequencing covered pretreatment tumor samples and matched, serially collected peripheral blood taken before and after atezolizumab treatment. Durable clinical benefit was defined as a progression-free survival longer than 6 months, and TCR features were additionally tested against progression-free survival and overall survival. In the same patients, whole exome sequencing and RNA sequencing of pretreatment tumors were performed in addition to TCR sequencing. Durable clinical benefit was achieved by nine patients but not by the remaining 20. Some 30 patients had pretreatment blood TCR-seq, roughly 25 had at least one posttreatment blood collection, and roughly 25 had tumor TCR-seq. What the work shows at the level of the full study, not this receptor alone: At 3 weeks after the start of treatment, tumor-associated TCR clones in peripheral blood had expanded more in patients with durable benefit (n ≈ 22, p = 0.022). A pretreatment peripheral blood TCR clonality below the median was linked to improved progression-free and overall survival. Because the sample size was small (n of about 29) and many of the analyses were exploratory, the results are meant to be hypothesis-generating.

As concerns this clone: Its recognized antigen is unknown. It has no much larger one-base neighbor in the sample; base qualities were not kept.

Synthetic TCR analog templates were spiked into each PCR to estimate absolute template abundance from read counts. TCRbeta CDR3 regions were amplified from genomic DNA with bias-controlled V and J gene primers using the immunoSEQ assay. Sequencing of rearranged TCRbeta segments was performed at approximately 20X coverage. Under the source paper's analysis protocol: Clustering was used to correct sequencing errors, and CDR3s were annotated against IMGT to assign V, D and J genes. Downstream analyses used only productive TCRbeta rearrangements and left out out-of-frame or stop-codon sequences. Clonality was computed as one minus Shannon entropy normalized by the log of the number of unique productive sequences. Clones differing between time points or between blood and tumor were identified by Fisher's exact test with Benjamini-Hochberg correction at adjusted p below 0.01. TCRdb obtained this table from immuneACCESS and retained in-frame rearrangements with V and J assigned. These tables miss some clones; where compared with another copy, unresolved V genes account for less than half of the shortfall, and the remainder is unexplained. Clone size and the V and J calls come from that table; the DNA yielded D and trimming. The table for this sample lists tens of thousands of clones; around 87% of them were counted only once. Over 9.5% of the sample comes from the top ten.

In the paper's terms, the time point label means: peripheral blood 6 weeks after treatment start. The cohort included 25 to 30 patients with locally advanced or metastatic urothelial carcinoma who were treated at Memorial Sloan Kettering on a trial protocol. Peripheral blood mononuclear cells were collected from each patient pretreatment and during treatment, giving between 1 and 8 total time points per patient. The Qiagen DNeasy Blood extraction kit was used to purify genomic DNA from total PBMCs and tumor samples. PBMCs were collected pretreatment and during treatment and were isolated and stored as previously described. V is cut by 2 bases and J by 4 bases, and the space between the germline ends is 12 bases. Based on the germline V gene, the CDR1 and CDR2 sequences are SGHAT and FQNNGV. The CDR3 covers 14 residues, taking in both the cysteine and the phenylalanine. CDR3 DNA only is kept here, 42 bases in frame from base 1.

The sequence was obtained from a man in his sixties with urothelial cancer. The sequence joins TRBV11-2 to TRBJ2-7, and the D gene may be TRBD1, 6 bases matching. Sequenced material: PBMCs, taken around atezolizumab (anti-PD-L1) treatment. The CDR3 amino acid sequence is: CASSLSTGTYEQYF. Read as DNA, the sequence is TGTGCCAGCAGCTTATCCACAGGGACATACGAGCAGTACTTC.